This T cell receptor beta chain was identified during a study of blood T cell repertoires in COVID-19. Study as a whole: Italy, Spain and the United States were the sources of the convalescent and acute COVID-19 samples.

Libraries were prepared by immunoSEQ multiplex PCR; TCRdb keeps only in-frame clonotypes and omits some of them. The top ten clones hold under 2.5% of a sample with under 55,000 clones, more than 80% of them seen once. The germline V gene encodes CDR1 LGHNA and CDR2 YNFKEQ. The CDR3 contains 15 residues. The V and J ends lost 2 bases and 4 bases, in that order; junction bases with no gene match: 1. What was sequenced was peripheral blood. The clonotype comes from a human donor in a cohort sampled during active COVID-19. The V call is TRBV4-2, the J call TRBJ2-1, with 11 nucleotides matching TRBD2. The CDR3: CASSQRLAGYNEQFF. The CDR3 DNA is TGTGCCAGCAGCCAAAGACTAGCGGGGTACAATGAGCAGTTCTTC.